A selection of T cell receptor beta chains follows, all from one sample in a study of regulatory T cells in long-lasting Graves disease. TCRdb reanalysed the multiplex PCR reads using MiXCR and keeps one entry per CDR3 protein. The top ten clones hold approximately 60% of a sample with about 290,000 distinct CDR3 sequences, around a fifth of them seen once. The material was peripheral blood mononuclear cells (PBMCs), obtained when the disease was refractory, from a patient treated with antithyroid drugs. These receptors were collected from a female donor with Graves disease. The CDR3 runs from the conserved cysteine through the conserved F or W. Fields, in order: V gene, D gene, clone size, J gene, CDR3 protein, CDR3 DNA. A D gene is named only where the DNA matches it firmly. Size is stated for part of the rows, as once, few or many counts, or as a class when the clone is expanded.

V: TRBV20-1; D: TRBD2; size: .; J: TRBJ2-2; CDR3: CSAPSGSWAGELFF; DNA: TGCAGTGCTCCTAGCGGGAGTTGGGCCGGGGAGCTGTTTTTT
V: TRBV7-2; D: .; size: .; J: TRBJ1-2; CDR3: CASSEGRGGSYGYTF; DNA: TGTGCCAGCAGCGAGGGACGGGGAGGTTCCTATGGCTACACCTTC
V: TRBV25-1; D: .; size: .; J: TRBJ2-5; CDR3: CASSGTGLNEETQYF; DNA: TGTGCCAGCAGTGGGACTGGATTAAACGAAGAGACCCAGTACTTC
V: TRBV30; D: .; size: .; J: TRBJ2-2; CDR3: CAWSVQLAGELFF; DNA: TGTGCCTGGAGTGTACAACTGGCCGGGGAGCTGTTTTTT
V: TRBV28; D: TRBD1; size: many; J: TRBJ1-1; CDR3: CASTPGQGAGGTEAFF; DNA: TGTGCCAGCACCCCGGGACAGGGGGCTGGCGGCACTGAAGCTTTCTTT
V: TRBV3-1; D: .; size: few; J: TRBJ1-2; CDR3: CASSQGYTYGYTF; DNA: TGTGCCAGCAGCCAAGGGTATACGTATGGCTACACCTTC
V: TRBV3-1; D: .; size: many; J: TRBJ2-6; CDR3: CASSQQGRGANVLTF; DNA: TGTGCCAGCAGCCAACAGGGGAGAGGGGCCAACGTCCTGACTTTC
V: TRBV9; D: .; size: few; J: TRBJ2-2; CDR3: CASSQTGLPNTGELFF; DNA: TGTGCCAGCAGCCAAACAGGGTTGCCGAACACCGGGGAGCTGTTTTTT
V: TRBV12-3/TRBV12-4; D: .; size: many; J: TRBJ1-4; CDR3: CASTSVSEGEKLFF; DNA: TGTGCCAGCACCTCGGTTTCAGAGGGAGAAAAACTGTTTTTT
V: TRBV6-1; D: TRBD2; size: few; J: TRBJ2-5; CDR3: CASSPGGGPKTQYF; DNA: TGTGCCAGCAGTCCCGGGGGAGGGCCCAAGACCCAGTACTTC
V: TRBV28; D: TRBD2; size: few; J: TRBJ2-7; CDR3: CASLPLYPAGSYEQYF; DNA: TGTGCCAGCCTCCCCTTGTATCCAGCGGGGTCCTACGAGCAGTACTTC
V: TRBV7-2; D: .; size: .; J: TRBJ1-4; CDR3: CASSSYEDSVNEKLFF; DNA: TGTGCCAGCAGCTCCTACGAGGACAGCGTTAATGAAAAACTGTTTTTT